This TCR beta chain stems from a study of blood T cells in healthy people across ages. Study-wide findings and caveats: From one million sequenced T cells, diversity estimates were lower bounds. Both naive CD4+ cell counts and diversity were greater in long-lived donors than in aged donors.

This CDR3 is built from 15 residues. The V gene's germline CDR1 is SGDLS and CDR2 YYNGEE. The V gene end was trimmed by 3 bases and the J gene end by 0 bases; junction bases not matched to a gene: 2. A J-beta primer mix and a sample-barcoded 5' primer were used in a second PCR of roughly 6 to 11 cycles. In TCRdb, the 5' RACE reads were re-called with MiXCR into one record per CDR3 protein. In the table there are about 1.6 million distinct CDR3 sequences, approximately 32% of which are singletons. This clonotype was recorded a few times. As yet, its antigen is unknown. Healthy Caucasians from Russia aged roughly 6 to 95 served as donors.

The source of this sequence is a woman aged 25 to 39 in good health. Sequenced input: blood. The V call is TRBV9, the J call TRBJ2-5; 10 nucleotides line up with TRBD2. Here the CDR3 reads CASSDSGRYQETQYF. In DNA, the CDR3 is TGTGCCAGCAGCGATAGCGGGAGGTACCAAGAGACCCAGTACTTC.